Listed below are T cell receptor beta chains from one sample, sequenced in a study of T cells in localized non-small cell lung cancer. The protocol was immunoSEQ multiplex PCR, while the TCRdb copy is restricted to in-frame clones and leaves out a portion. The sample contains over 10,000 clones, 86% of which appear only once. The specimen comprised peripheral blood, sampled before any cancer treatment. These receptor sequences come from a male donor at least 60 years old with stage III lung adenocarcinoma. CDR3s include the opening cysteine and the closing phenylalanine or tryptophan. Fields, in order: J gene, V gene, D gene, clone size, CDR3 protein, CDR3 DNA. D genes are given only for firm matches. The listing skips clone size in some rows; elsewhere it reads once, few, many or a size class.

>TRBJ2-2|TRBV7-9|TRBD2|NA
CASSELMDLAGGPTGELFF
TGTGCCAGCAGCGAACTTATGGATCTAGCGGGGGGGCCGACCGGGGAGCTGTTTTTT
>TRBJ1-1|TRBV30|NA|NA
CAWSVAGALGTEAFF
TGTGCCTGGAGTGTAGCAGGGGCTTTGGGCACTGAAGCTTTCTTT
>TRBJ2-1|TRBV29-1|TRBD1|NA
CSVPRQGSLGGNEQFF
TGCAGCGTTCCCCGACAGGGAAGTTTGGGCGGCAATGAGCAGTTCTTC
>TRBJ1-1|TRBV10-1|NA|NA
CASSPFGRTEAFF
TGCGCCAGCAGTCCATTTGGGAGAACTGAAGCTTTCTTT
>TRBJ2-2|TRBV27|NA|NA
CASSLSLINPGELFF
TGTGCCAGCAGTTTATCGCTAATAAATCCCGGGGAGCTGTTTTTT
>TRBJ2-6|TRBV30|NA|NA
CAWSTGRSGANVLTF
TGTGCCTGGAGTACAGGGCGGTCTGGGGCCAACGTCCTGACTTTC
>TRBJ1-6|TRBV2|NA|NA
CASSNGGLAYNSPLHF
TGTGCCAGCAGTAACGGTGGCCTCGCCTATAATTCACCCCTCCACTTT
>TRBJ1-2|TRBV29-1|NA|NA
CSVEDWGGVYGYTF
TGCAGCGTTGAAGACTGGGGTGGGGTGTATGGCTACACCTTC
>TRBJ2-2|TRBV13|NA|NA
CASCPAWGGPGELFF
TGTGCCAGCTGCCCGGCTTGGGGGGGCCCCGGGGAGCTGTTTTTT
>TRBJ1-1|TRBV19|NA|NA
CATTGPGRTMNTEAFF
TGTGCCACCACCGGACCGGGACGGACGATGAACACTGAAGCTTTCTTT
>TRBJ2-7|TRBV15|NA|NA
CATSGGLDREGEQYF
TGTGCCACCAGCGGGGGATTGGACAGGGAGGGCGAGCAGTACTTC
>TRBJ2-2|TRBV5-5|NA|NA
CASSLAASGGELFF
TGTGCCAGCAGCTTGGCCGCTAGTGGCGGGGAGCTGTTTTTT
>TRBJ2-7|TRBV10-3|NA|NA
CAISESWGTGGLDF
TGTGCCATCAGTGAGTCATGGGGTACCGGGGGCCTCGACTTC
>TRBJ2-2|TRBV7-9|NA|once
CASSEPFGELFF
TGTGCCAGCAGTGAGCCGTTCGGGGAGCTGTTTTTT
>TRBJ1-5|TRBV10-3|NA|NA
CAGGHSNQPQHF
TGTGCCGGGGGGCATAGCAATCAGCCCCAGCATTTT
>TRBJ1-5|TRBV18|TRBD1|NA
CASSPNTGGNQPQHF
TGTGCCAGCTCACCGAATACAGGGGGGAATCAGCCCCAGCATTTT
>TRBJ1-1|TRBV2|NA|NA
CASTGRGQMNTEAFF
TGTGCCAGCACCGGGAGGGGACAAATGAACACTGAAGCTTTCTTT
>TRBJ2-7|TRBV4-2|TRBD1|NA
CASSQAFGDRENEQYF
TGTGCCAGCAGCCAGGCCTTTGGAGACAGGGAAAACGAGCAGTACTTC
>TRBJ2-2|TRBV5-4|NA|NA
CASSFPGANTGELFF
TGTGCCAGCAGCTTTCCAGGAGCGAACACCGGGGAGCTGTTTTTT
>TRBJ2-2|TRBV5-6|NA|NA
CASSLALGAGELFF
TGTGCCAGCAGCTTGGCCTTGGGGGCCGGGGAGCTGTTTTTT
>TRBJ2-7|TRBV27|TRBD2|once
CASSLGLAGGLLLQYF
TGTGCCAGCAGTTTGGGACTAGCGGGAGGCCTGCTCTTGCAGTACTTC
>TRBJ1-5|TRBV2|NA|NA
CASRWQGGNQPQHF
TGTGCCAGCAGGTGGCAGGGAGGCAATCAGCCCCAGCATTTT
>TRBJ1-2|TRBV10-3|NA|NA
CAISVMGGDGYTF
TGTGCCATCAGTGTAATGGGGGGGGATGGCTACACCTTC
>TRBJ1-6|TRBV13|TRBD1|NA
CASSLSKRRVGTGGSPLHF
TGTGCCAGCAGCTTATCCAAACGGCGGGTGGGGACAGGGGGATCACCCCTCCACTTT